The clone carrying this T cell receptor beta chain occurred a few times. Its antigen is currently unknown. TCRdb passed the RT-PCR reads through MiXCR, listing each CDR3 protein once. Of about 780,000 distinct CDR3 sequences in the sample, 18% were seen once. The ends were cut back, 2 bases at V and 0 bases at J, with 5 bases in the middle. CDR3 length: 15 amino acids. The germline gives CDR1 MNHEY, CDR2 SVGAGI. This sample is drawn from a study of response to subunit inactivated influenza vaccine. Study-level findings and limits: Each seasonal flu vaccination may recruit only limited new T cells, authors suggested.

Sequenced here: PBMCs from blood, sampled 4 to 6 days after vaccination. V gene TRBV6-5 combines with J gene TRBJ2-6; D gene unclear. The receptor comes from a man aged 45-60 years who received an inactivated influenza vaccine. The CDR3 protein is CASSYRVSGANVLTF. CDR3 DNA: TGTGCCAGCAGTTACAGGGTCTCTGGGGCCAACGTCCTGACTTTC.